The 13 T cell receptor beta chains below all came from one sample that was sequenced in a study of cytomegalovirus exposure and HLA in healthy donors. The PCR made use of 60 Vbeta and 13 Jbeta primers. Profiled with immunoSEQ multiplex PCR; TCRdb holds only in-frame clones, not every one. The sample carries 150,000 to 200,000 clones, 70% to 80% recorded once. Sequencing was performed on PBMCs. The receptors come from a male donor in good health and CMV-seropositive.

Here the CDR3 DNA reads TGTGCCAGCAGCTTCCTGGCTAGCGGGGGCACAGATACGCAGTATTTT. Translation gives CASSFLASGGTDTQYF. V is TRBV7-8 and J is TRBJ2-3, with 9 bases aligning to TRBD2. The CDR3 sequence is 16 residues long. Germline CDR1 reads SGHVS; CDR2 reads FQNEAQ. Trimming took 3 bases from V and 1 from J; bases not matched to a gene: 5.

The chain links TRBV7-2 to TRBJ2-1; 9 positions match TRBD1. This CDR3 spans 15 amino acids. Germline CDR1 is SGHTA and CDR2 is FQGNSA. V lost 5 bases to trimming and J lost 2 bases; unmatched junction nucleotides: 4. The CDR3 here is CASSPRQGAYNEQFF. The CDR3 DNA reads TGTGCCAGCAGCCCTAGACAGGGGGCCTACAATGAGCAGTTCTTC.

This clone came up once. This chain links TRBV30 with TRBJ1-5, with D maybe TRBD1 (5 bases). Germline CDR1 GTSNPN, CDR2 SVGIG (reference sequence). The CDR3 loop spans 14 amino acids. Trimming stripped 6 bases from V and 7 bases from J, with 19 bases between. CDR3 protein: CACSLAGGYQPQHF. CDR3 bases: TGTGCCTGTTCACTCGCGGGGGGGTACCAGCCCCAGCATTTT. Complete variable domain (other parts from reference TRBV30 and TRBJ1-5): SQTIHQWPATLVQPVGSPLSLECTVEGTSNPNLYWYRQAAGRGLQLLFYSVGIGQISSEVPQNLSASRPQDRQFILSSKKLLLSDSGFYLCACSLAGGYQPQHFGDGTRLSIL.

The table lists this clone with a count of one. CDR3 residues: CASSRQVGGDFYGYTF. The DNA for the CDR3 is TGTGCCAGCAGCCGTCAGGTCGGGGGGGACTTCTATGGCTACACCTTC. V gene TRBV7-9 combines with J gene TRBJ1-2, with a tentative D call TRBD1 (5 bases). V was clipped by 5 bases and J by 4 bases, with 20 bases between them. Germline V CDR1 and CDR2: SEHNR, FQNEAQ (reference sequence). The CDR3 length is 16 residues.

The V gene is TRBV15, the J gene TRBJ1-1; TRBD1 is a possible D gene (5 bases). Germline V gene data show CDR1 as LNHNV and CDR2 as YYDKDF (reference sequence). The V gene lost 6 bases and the J gene lost 1 base, with 9 bases spanning the gap. The CDR3 contains 13 residues. CDR3 residues: CATSAQGNTEAFF. In DNA, the CDR3 is TGTGCCACCAGTGCCCAGGGGAACACTGAAGCTTTCTTT.

The CDR3 loop reads CASTYSALQPQHF. The DNA for the CDR3 is TGTGCCAGCACCTATTCCGCACTTCAGCCCCAGCATTTT. The chain employs TRBV5-8 and TRBJ1-5; unclear D gene. The CDR3 loop spans 13 amino acids. Germline CDR1 is SGHTS and CDR2 is YDEGEE. The germline V and J ends were trimmed by 6 bases and 6 bases, with 13 bases remaining between them.

The genes are TRBV5-1 and TRBJ2-4; weak D call: TRBD2 (5 bases). From germline, CDR1 is SGHRS and CDR2 YFSETQ. CDR3 length: 15 residues. V was pared by 4 bases and J by 0 bases, with 11 bases between. The CDR3 reads CASSGDAGAKNIQYF. CDR3 DNA sequence: TGCGCCAGCAGCGGGGATGCGGGAGCCAAAAACATTCAGTACTTC. The variable domain in full, with the rest retrieved from reference TRBV5-1 and TRBJ2-4, is KAGVTQTPRYLIKTRGQQVTLSCSPISGHRSVSWYQQTPGQGLQFLFEYFSETQRNKGNFPGRFSGRQFSNSRSEMNVSTLELGDSALYLCASSGDAGAKNIQYFGAGTRLSVL.

The chain employs TRBV19 and TRBJ1-5; 8 nucleotides line up with TRBD1. This CDR3 comprises 17 residues. CDR1 is LNHDA, CDR2 SQIVND, per germline (reference sequence). Germline trimming cut 0 bases from V and 6 bases from J; bases unmatched to any gene: 10. CDR3 protein: CASSIDSTQGVGQPQHF. For the CDR3, the DNA is TGTGCCAGTAGTATAGATTCGACACAGGGGGTTGGTCAGCCCCAGCATTTT.

The gene calls are TRBV4-2 and TRBJ2-3; 9 bases match TRBD1. This CDR3 spans 16 amino acids. From germline, CDR1 is LGHNA and CDR2 YNFKEQ. Trimming cost V 4 bases and J 6 bases; bases outside gene matches: 11. In nucleotides, the CDR3 is TGTGCCAGCAGCCTACCGGGACAGGGAATTTCCGATACGCAGTATTTT. This codes for CASSLPGQGISDTQYF.

The chain carries TRBV29-1 and TRBJ1-5; possible D gene TRBD1, 6 bases. Germline CDR1 reads SQVTM; CDR2 reads ANQGSEA. The CDR3 covers 13 residues. The V end was cut by 6 bases, the J end by 0 bases, with 9 bases between. CDR3 residues: CSVRQDSNQPQHF. CDR3 sequence (DNA): TGCAGCGTGAGACAGGATAGCAATCAGCCCCAGCATTTT.

This clone occurred a few times. The V gene is TRBV5-4, the J gene TRBJ2-7; a weak D match, TRBD1 (6 bases). The CDR3 loop spans 15 amino acids. Germline values: CDR1 SGHNT, CDR2 YYREEE (reference sequence). Trimming removed 4 bases from V and 2 bases from J, with 16 bases in between. CDR3 amino acids: CASSSGGRSPYEQYF. CDR3 in DNA: TGTGCCAGCAGCAGTGGGGGCAGGAGCCCCTACGAGCAGTACTTC.

The CDR3 DNA is TGTGCCAGCAGCCTGGGAATACCACCTCGCTCCTACGAGCAGTACTTC. Its protein is CASSLGIPPRSYEQYF. V and J are TRBV5-8 and TRBJ2-5; D uncertain. The DNA end is more similar to TRBJ2-7, so the J call may be wrong. The CDR3 spans 16 residues. The germline V gene has CDR1 SGHTS and CDR2 YDEGEE.

The chain has TRBV30 and TRBJ1-5, with 11 bases aligning to TRBD1. CDR3 length: 14 amino acids. The J segment lost 5 bases and the V segment lost 1 base, leaving 1 base of the junction unmatched. CDR1 and CDR2 (germline): GTSNPN, SVGIG (reference sequence). CDR3: CAWSADRGHQPQHF. CDR3 sequence (DNA): TGTGCCTGGAGTGCGGACAGGGGGCATCAGCCCCAGCATTTT.